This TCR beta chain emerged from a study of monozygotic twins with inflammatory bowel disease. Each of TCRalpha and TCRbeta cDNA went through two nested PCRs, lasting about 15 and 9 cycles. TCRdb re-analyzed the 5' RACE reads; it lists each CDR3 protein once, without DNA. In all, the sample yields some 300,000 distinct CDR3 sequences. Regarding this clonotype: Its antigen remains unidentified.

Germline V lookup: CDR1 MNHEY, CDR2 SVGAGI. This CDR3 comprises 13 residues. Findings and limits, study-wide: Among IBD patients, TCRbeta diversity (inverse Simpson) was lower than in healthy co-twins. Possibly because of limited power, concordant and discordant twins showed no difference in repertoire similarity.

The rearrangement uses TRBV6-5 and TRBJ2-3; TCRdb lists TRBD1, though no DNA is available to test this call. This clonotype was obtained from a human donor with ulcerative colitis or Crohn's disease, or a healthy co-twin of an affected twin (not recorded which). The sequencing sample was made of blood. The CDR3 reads CAAWGQVRDTQYF.